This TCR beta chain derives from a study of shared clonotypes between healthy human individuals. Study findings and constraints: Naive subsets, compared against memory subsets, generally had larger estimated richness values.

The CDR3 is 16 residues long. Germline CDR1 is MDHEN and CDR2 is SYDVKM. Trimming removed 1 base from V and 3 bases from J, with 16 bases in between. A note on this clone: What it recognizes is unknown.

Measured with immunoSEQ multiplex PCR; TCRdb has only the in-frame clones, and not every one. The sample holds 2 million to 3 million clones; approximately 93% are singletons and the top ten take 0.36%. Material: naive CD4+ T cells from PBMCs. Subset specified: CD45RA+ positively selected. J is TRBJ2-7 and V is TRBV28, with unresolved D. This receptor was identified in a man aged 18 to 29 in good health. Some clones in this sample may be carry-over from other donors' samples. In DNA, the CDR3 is TGTGCCAGCAGTTTATCATCCCTACCCTCTTTCTACGAGCAGTACTTC. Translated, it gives CASSLSSLPSFYEQYF.